The next 9 T cell receptor beta chains were all read from a single sample in a study of blood T cell repertoires in COVID-19. The table came from immunoSEQ multiplex PCR; TCRdb's copy has only in-frame clones and leaves some out. The table records some 64,000 clones, 70% to 90% of them present only once. The sample comprised peripheral blood. The receptor source for this set is a man between 70 and 80 years old with acute or convalescent COVID-19.

A single count supports this clone. The chain links TRBV28 to TRBJ1-5; D is uncertain. V was clipped by 6 bases and J by 7 bases, with 13 bases between them. This CDR3 spans 13 amino acids. Per the germline V gene, CDR1 is MDHEN and CDR2 is SYDVKM. CDR3 DNA sequence: TGTGCCAGCAGACACCTCGGCGGGCAGCCCCAGCATTTT. This gives the protein CASRHLGGQPQHF.

This clone occurred once. The chain combines TRBV7-2 with TRBJ2-3, with D unclear. Deletions cut 3 bases from V and 7 bases from J, with 8 bases between. Germline lookup yields CDR1 SGHTA and CDR2 FQGNSA. The CDR3 is 12 amino acids. The CDR3 is CASSFGVNTQYF. DNA of the CDR3: TGTGCCAGCAGCTTTGGAGTTAATACGCAGTATTTT.

This chain connects TRBV7-3 to TRBJ2-3; D is possibly TRBD2 (6 bases). Trimming left V 5 bases short and J 6 bases short, with 15 bases between. Germline V gene lookup returns CDR1 SGHTA and CDR2 FQGTGA. The CDR3 runs 14 residues. CDR3: CASSHGTSGDTQYF. The CDR3 DNA reads TGTGCCAGCAGCCACGGGACCAGCGGGGATACGCAGTATTTT.

The chain couples TRBV3-1 (or the pseudogene TRBV3-2) to TRBJ1-4, with TRBD1 matching over 9 bases. The CDR3 loop spans 17 amino acids. With 5 bases clipped from V and 8 bases from J, the junction kept 15 bases outside the gene matches. Germline CDR1 reads LGHDT; CDR2 reads YNNKEL (reference sequence). CDR3 coding DNA: TGTGCCAGCAGCTCCGACAGGGGGAGGGATATTCGGGAAAAACTGTTTTTT. Amino acids: CASSSDRGRDIREKLFF.

This clone was detected only once. V usage is TRBV7-2 and J usage is TRBJ2-7, with 13 bases fitting TRBD2. Trimming at V came to 2 bases and at J to 1 base, leaving 5 bases not matched to a gene. CDR1 and CDR2 from the germline V gene are SGHTA and FQGNSA. The CDR3 has 17 residues. The CDR3 reads CASSLFGTSGDSYEQYF. The CDR3 bases are TGTGCCAGCAGCTTATTTGGGACTAGCGGGGATTCCTACGAGCAGTACTTC. The whole variable domain, filled in from reference TRBV7-2 and TRBJ2-7, reads GAGVSQSPSNKVTEKGKDVELRCDPISGHTALYWYRQSLGQGLEFLIYFQGNSAPDKSGLPSDRFSAERTGGSVSTLTIQRTQQEDSAVYLCASSLFGTSGDSYEQYFGPGTRLTVT.

The chain carries TRBV24-1 and TRBJ2-7, with a possible D match to TRBD1 (6 bases). The V gene lost 3 bases and the J gene lost 2 bases, with 16 bases spanning the gap. The CDR3 is 16 residues long. Germline lookup yields CDR1 KGHDR and CDR2 SFDVKD. This CDR3 reads CATSDPRRGPPYEQYF. The CDR3 DNA follows: TGTGCCACCAGTGATCCCCGCAGGGGCCCCCCCTACGAGCAGTACTTC.

The V call is TRBV6-2 or TRBV6-3, the J call TRBJ2-7; 9 bases align to TRBD2. Germline V lookup: CDR1 MNHEY, CDR2 SVGEGT. The CDR3 contains 20 residues. V dropped 2 bases and J dropped 0; count of bases not matched to a gene: 17. CDR3 protein: CASSYNRRGGVLVSSYEQYF. DNA for the CDR3: TGTGCCAGCAGTTACAATCGGCGCGGGGGGGTCTTGGTGAGCTCCTACGAGCAGTACTTC.

This chain uses TRBV19 with TRBJ2-2; no firm D call. V was clipped by 5 bases and J by 0 bases, with 4 bases between them. From germline, CDR1 is LNHDA and CDR2 SQIVND (reference sequence). This CDR3 region has 13 residues. CDR3 region: CASSFTNTGELFF. CDR3 bases: TGTGCCAGTAGTTTTACGAACACCGGGGAGCTGTTTTTT.

The chain uses TRBV10-3 and TRBJ1-1; D not certain. CDR3 size: 12 residues. The germline V gene has CDR1 ENHRY and CDR2 SYGVKD. V was shortened by 3 bases and J by 1 base, with 3 bases between the two germline ends. The CDR3 reads CAISDGNTEAFF. The CDR3 nucleotides read TGTGCCATCAGTGACGGGAACACTGAAGCTTTCTTT.